This TCR beta chain stems from a study of OX40 agonist ivuxolimab in advanced cancers. Some background on the complete study: Ivuxolimab, which targeted the costimulatory receptor OX40 (CD134), was an agonistic, fully human IgG2 monoclonal antibody. Peripheral TCRbeta sequencing aimed to test whether ivuxolimab altered TCR sequence diversity and caused clonal T-cell expansion. Intravenous ivuxolimab was administered to patients every 2 weeks at six dose levels: 0.01, 0.1, 0.3, 1.5, 3 and 10 mg/kg. The paper covers the monotherapy dose-escalation part of the phase I ivuxolimab trial, which included N of about 50 patients. Three dose-escalation patients achieved partial responses, one with hepatocellular carcinoma and two with cutaneous melanoma. Patients were allowed to have had prior anti-PD-1, anti-PD-L1 or anti-CTLA-4 therapy, and approximately 43% of the dose-escalation patients had previously received checkpoint inhibitors. Among the roughly 50 dose-escalation patients, roughly 20 had hepatocellular carcinoma, roughly 15 melanoma, 9 renal cell carcinoma and 9 head and neck cancer. A male proportion of 75% to 85% and a mean age of 60 years, ranging from about 23 to 90, were recorded for the dose-escalation cohort. Broad study findings and their caveats: On average, CD8+ T cells showed more expanded clones than CD4+ T cells after ivuxolimab. The antigen specificity of the peripheral T cells that underwent clonal expansion was not determined. In the 0.1-3.0 mg/kg groups, partial responders were among the patients with the lowest normalized peripheral clonal expansion, particularly in CD8+ T cells. At doses of 0.1 to 3.0 mg/kg, clonal expansion of both CD4+ and CD8+ T cells in blood was seen between baseline and week 6. Low levels of normalized T-cell clonal expansion were also shown by some nonresponding patients.

To sequence the TCRbeta CDR3 region, genomic DNA was isolated from the sorted cells. TCRbeta CDR3 regions were sequenced using the immunoSEQ Assay. Held by TCRdb, this immuneACCESS table contains in-frame sequences only and omits some clones. Under half of the omission traces to an unresolved V gene where checked; the cause of the rest is unknown. The sample includes tens of thousands of clones, with approximately 94% observed a single time. The top ten constitute roughly 18% of the sample. The CDR1 and CDR2 encoded by the germline V gene (reference sequence) are SGHKS and YYEKEE. Inclusive of the bounding cysteine and phenylalanine, the CDR3 is 18 residues long. Of all the DNA, just the CDR3 is kept, 54 bases in frame from base 1. The germline V and J ends show losses of 3 bases and 2 bases respectively, and no gene match explains 15 bases of the junction. As to this clone: Its antigen has not been determined. Base qualities were left out, and no much larger clone turns up one base away.

Patients with autoimmune disease history or receiving systemic immunosuppression were excluded from the trial. Peripheral blood for TCR sequencing was drawn from every dose cohort at baseline, at cycle 4 day 1 and at cycle 7 day 1. Samples came from an open-label, multicenter, first-in-human phase I dose-escalation trial of ivuxolimab. Adults with locally advanced or metastatic head and neck squamous cell, hepatocellular, melanoma or renal cell carcinoma were enrolled in the trial. CD4+ and CD8+ T cells were sorted separately from peripheral blood before TCR sequencing. The sequencing here drew on CD4+ or CD8+ T cells sorted from blood, taken in a trial of the OX40 agonist ivuxolimab. The sequence was collected from an adult with an advanced solid tumor such as melanoma, head and neck, liver or kidney cancer. This chain is built from TRBV5-5 and TRBJ2-7; TRBD2 fits 9 bases in the junction. CDR3 loop: CASSSTGLATLRAYEQYF. The nucleotides are TGTGCCAGCAGCTCCACGGGACTAGCAACACTCCGGGCCTACGAGCAGTACTTC.